These T cell receptor beta chains were read from a single sample in a study of blood T cells in healthy people across ages. MiXCR, run by TCRdb on the 5' RACE reads, gives a single entry per CDR3 protein. Of 800,000 or so distinct CDR3 sequences in the sample, approximately 25% were seen once. The same data also contributed to another study, on T cells of mothers and their children.

Sequenced sample: blood. The receptors originated from a boy younger than 18 in good health. Each CDR3 is given with its conserved first and last residue. D genes are given only for firm matches. A row's size may be missing; if present it is once, few, many or a size class.

TRBJ2-7 TRBV20-1 NA NA TGCAGTGCTAGAGAGGGGCTAGCTTTCACCGAGCAGTACTTC CSAREGLAFTEQYF
TRBJ2-7 TRBV6-2/TRBV6-3 many NA TGTGCCAGTTCACAGGGAAGCGAGCAGTACTTC CASSQGSEQYF
TRBJ2-1 TRBV7-6 NA TRBD1 TGTGCCAGCAGCTTAGGAAAGGGGGCGCGAGAAGGGCAGTTCTTC CASSLGKGAREGQFF
TRBJ1-4 TRBV15 NA NA TGTGCCACCAGCAGAGATCTTTCGAGAAGTTCCAATGAAAAACTGTTTTTT CATSRDLSRSSNEKLFF
TRBJ2-1 TRBV20-1 NA TRBD2 TGCAGTGCTCCCGGGAGGGTAGGCAATGAGCAGTTCTTC CSAPGRVGNEQFF
TRBJ2-7 TRBV7-9 few NA TGTGCCAGCAGCCCGGACGGAGTGTATTCCTACGAGCAGTACTTC CASSPDGVYSYEQYF
TRBJ2-5 TRBV11-2 few TRBD2 TGTGCCAGCAGCTCCCGACTAGCGGGAGGTCAAGAGACCCAGTACTTC CASSSRLAGGQETQYF
TRBJ1-1 TRBV18 NA NA TGTGCCAGCTCACCCCTCGGTGGGACCACTGAAGCTTTCTTT CASSPLGGTTEAFF
TRBJ2-5 TRBV10-3 NA TRBD2 TGTGCCATCAGTGACCTCCACGGGGGGGCTGTGGAGACCCAGTACTTC CAISDLHGGAVETQYF
TRBJ1-2 TRBV7-2 NA NA TGTGCCAGCAGCTTAGCAAGGGAAACCTATGGCTACACCTTC CASSLARETYGYTF
TRBJ2-1 TRBV6-6 once TRBD2 TGTGCCAGCAGGAATAGCGGGGCATACAATGAGCAGTTCTTC CASRNSGAYNEQFF
TRBJ2-1 TRBV15 NA NA TGTGCCACCAGCAGTCTCTCGGCAAATGAGCAGTTCTTC CATSSLSANEQFF
TRBJ1-5 TRBV2 NA TRBD1 TGTGCCAGCACCCGGGACAGCGGAAGCAATCAGCCCCAGCATTTT CASTRDSGSNQPQHF
TRBJ1-4 TRBV20-1 few NA TGCAGTGCTAGAGCCCCAAATGAAAAACTGTTTTTT CSARAPNEKLFF
TRBJ1-2 TRBV7-2 few TRBD1 TGTGCCAGCAGCAACGGACAGGGGGACTATGGCTACACCTTC CASSNGQGDYGYTF